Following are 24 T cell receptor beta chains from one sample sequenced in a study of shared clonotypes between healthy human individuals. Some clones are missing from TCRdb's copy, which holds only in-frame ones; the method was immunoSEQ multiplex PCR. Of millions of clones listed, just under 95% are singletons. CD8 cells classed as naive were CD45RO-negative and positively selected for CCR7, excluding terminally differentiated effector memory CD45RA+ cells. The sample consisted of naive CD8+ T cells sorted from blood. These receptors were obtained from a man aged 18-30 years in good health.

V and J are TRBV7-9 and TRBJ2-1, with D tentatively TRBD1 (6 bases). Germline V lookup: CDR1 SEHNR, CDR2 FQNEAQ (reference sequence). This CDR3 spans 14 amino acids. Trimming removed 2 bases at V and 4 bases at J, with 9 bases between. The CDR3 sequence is CASSLSRGYNEQFF. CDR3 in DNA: TGTGCCAGCAGCTTAAGCAGGGGATACAATGAGCAGTTCTTC. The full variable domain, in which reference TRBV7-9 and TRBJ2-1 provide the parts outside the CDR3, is DTGVSQNPRHKITKRGQNVTFRCDPISEHNRLYWYRQTLGQGPEFLTYFQNEAQLEKSRLLSDRFSAERPKGSFSTLEIQRTEQGDSAMYLCASSLSRGYNEQFFGPGTRLTVL.

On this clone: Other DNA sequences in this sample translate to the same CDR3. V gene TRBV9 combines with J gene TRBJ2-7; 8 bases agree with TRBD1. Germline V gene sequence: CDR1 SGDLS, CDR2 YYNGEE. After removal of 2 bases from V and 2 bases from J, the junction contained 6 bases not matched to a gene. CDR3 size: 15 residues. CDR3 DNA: TGTGCCAGCAGCGTCGGACAGGGAAGTACCTACGAGCAGTACTTC. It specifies CASSVGQGSTYEQYF.

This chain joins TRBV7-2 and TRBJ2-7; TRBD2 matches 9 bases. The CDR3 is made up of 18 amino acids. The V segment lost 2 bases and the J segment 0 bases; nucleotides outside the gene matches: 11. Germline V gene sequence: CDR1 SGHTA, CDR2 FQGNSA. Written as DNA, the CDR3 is TGTGCCAGCAGCTTACCGCTAGCGGGAATTAGGAGCTCCTACGAGCAGTACTTC. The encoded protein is CASSLPLAGIRSSYEQYF.

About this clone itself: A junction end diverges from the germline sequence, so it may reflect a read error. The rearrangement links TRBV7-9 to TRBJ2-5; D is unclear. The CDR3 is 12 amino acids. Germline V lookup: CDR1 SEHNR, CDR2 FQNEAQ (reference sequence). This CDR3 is CVSSFEPETQYF. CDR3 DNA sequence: TGTGTCAGCAGCTTTGAACCGGAGACCCAGTACTTC.

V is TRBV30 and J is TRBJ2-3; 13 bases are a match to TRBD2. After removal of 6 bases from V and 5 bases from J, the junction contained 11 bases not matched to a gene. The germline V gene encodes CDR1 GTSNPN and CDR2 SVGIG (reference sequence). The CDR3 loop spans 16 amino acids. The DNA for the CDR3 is TGTGCCTGTGAAGCCGGGACTAGCGGGGAGGGAGATACGCAGTATTTT. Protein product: CACEAGTSGEGDTQYF.

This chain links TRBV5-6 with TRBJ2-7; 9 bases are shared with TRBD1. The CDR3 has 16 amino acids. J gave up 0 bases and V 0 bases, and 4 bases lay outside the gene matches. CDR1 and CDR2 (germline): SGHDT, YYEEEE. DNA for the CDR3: TGTGCCAGCAGCTTGGCGGGGGACAGGGCCTCCTACGAGCAGTACTTC. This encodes CASSLAGDRASYEQYF. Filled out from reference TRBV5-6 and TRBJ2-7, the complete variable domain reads DAGVTQSPTHLIKTRGQQVTLRCSPKSGHDTVSWYQQALGQGPQFIFQYYEEEERQRGNFPDRFSGHQFPNYSSELNVNALLLGDSALYLCASSLAGDRASYEQYFGPGTRLTVT.

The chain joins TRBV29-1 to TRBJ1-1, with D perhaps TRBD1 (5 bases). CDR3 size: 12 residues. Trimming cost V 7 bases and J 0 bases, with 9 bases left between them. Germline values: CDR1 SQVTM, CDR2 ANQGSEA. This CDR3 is CSGGNLNTEAFF. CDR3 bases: TGCAGCGGGGGCAACCTGAACACTGAAGCTTTCTTT.

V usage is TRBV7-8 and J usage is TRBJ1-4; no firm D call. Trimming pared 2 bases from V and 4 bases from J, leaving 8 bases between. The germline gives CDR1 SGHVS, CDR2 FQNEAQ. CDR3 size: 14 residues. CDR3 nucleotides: TGTGCCAGCAGCTTATGGACGGGTAATGAAAAACTGTTTTTT. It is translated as CASSLWTGNEKLFF. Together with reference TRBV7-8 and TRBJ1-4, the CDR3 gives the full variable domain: GAGVSQSPRYKVAKRGQDVALRCDPISGHVSLFWYQQALGQGPEFLTYFQNEAQLDKSGLPSDRFFAERPEGSVSTLKIQRTQQEDSAVYLCASSLWTGNEKLFFGSGTQLSVL.

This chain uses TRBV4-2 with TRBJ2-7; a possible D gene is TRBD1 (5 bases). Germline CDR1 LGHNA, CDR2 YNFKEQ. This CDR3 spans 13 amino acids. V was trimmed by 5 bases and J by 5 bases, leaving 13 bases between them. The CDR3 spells CASSSLGADEQYF. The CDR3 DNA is TGTGCCAGCAGCTCGTTAGGGGCAGACGAGCAGTACTTC.

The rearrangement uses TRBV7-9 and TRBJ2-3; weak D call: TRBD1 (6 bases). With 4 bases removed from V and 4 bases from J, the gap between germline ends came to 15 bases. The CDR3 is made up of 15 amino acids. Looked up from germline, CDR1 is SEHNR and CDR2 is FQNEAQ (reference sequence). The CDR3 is CASSSTVGGADTQYF. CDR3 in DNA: TGTGCCAGCAGCTCGACCGTTGGGGGCGCAGATACGCAGTATTTT.

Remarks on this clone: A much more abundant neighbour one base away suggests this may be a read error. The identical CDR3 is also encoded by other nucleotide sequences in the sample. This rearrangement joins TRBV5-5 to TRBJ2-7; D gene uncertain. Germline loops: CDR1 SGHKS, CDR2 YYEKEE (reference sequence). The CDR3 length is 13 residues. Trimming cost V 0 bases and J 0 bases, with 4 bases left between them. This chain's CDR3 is CASSLGSSYEQYF. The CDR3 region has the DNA TGTGCCAGCAGCTTGGGCAGCTCCTACGAGCAGTACTTC.

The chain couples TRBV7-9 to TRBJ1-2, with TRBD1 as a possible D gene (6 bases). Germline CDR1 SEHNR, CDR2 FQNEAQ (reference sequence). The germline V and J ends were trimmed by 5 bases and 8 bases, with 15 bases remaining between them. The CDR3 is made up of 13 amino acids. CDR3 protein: CASSPLEGDGYTF. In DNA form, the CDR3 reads TGTGCCAGCAGCCCATTAGAGGGGGACGGCTACACCTTC.

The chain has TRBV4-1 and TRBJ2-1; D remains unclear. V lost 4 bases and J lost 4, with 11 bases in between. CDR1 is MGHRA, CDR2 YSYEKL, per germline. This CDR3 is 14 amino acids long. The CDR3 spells CASSLKIIYNEQFF. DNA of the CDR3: TGCGCCAGCAGCCTGAAGATTATTTACAATGAGCAGTTCTTC.

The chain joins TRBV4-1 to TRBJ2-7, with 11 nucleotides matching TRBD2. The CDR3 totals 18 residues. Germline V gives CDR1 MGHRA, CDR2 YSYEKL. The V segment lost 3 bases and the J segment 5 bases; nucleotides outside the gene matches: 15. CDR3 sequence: CASSQYPSGRSGSNEQYF. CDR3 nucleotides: TGCGCCAGCAGCCAGTATCCTAGCGGGAGGAGTGGGTCCAACGAGCAGTACTTC.

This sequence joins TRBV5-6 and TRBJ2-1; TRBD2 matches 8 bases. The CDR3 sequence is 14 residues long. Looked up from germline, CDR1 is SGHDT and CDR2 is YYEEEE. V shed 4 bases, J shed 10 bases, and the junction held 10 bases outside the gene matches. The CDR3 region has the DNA TGTGCCAGCAGCCTTTGGACTAGCAGAGGAGAGCAGTTCTTC. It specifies CASSLWTSRGEQFF.

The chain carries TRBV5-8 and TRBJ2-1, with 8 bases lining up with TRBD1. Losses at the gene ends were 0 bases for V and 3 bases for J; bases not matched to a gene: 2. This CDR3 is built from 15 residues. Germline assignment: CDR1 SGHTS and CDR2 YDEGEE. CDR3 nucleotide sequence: TGTGCCAGCAGCTTGGGTACAGGGGGCTACAATGAGCAGTTCTTC. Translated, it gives CASSLGTGGYNEQFF.

CDR3 bases: TGTGCCAGCAGCCCAGGGAACAATTCACCCCTCCACTTT. The encoded protein is CASSPGNNSPLHF. This rearrangement joins TRBV19 to TRBJ1-6; possibly TRBD1 for D (5 bases). Looked up from germline, CDR1 is LNHDA and CDR2 is SQIVND (reference sequence). The CDR3 is 13 amino acids. V was shortened by 9 bases and J by 7 bases, with 13 bases between the two germline ends.

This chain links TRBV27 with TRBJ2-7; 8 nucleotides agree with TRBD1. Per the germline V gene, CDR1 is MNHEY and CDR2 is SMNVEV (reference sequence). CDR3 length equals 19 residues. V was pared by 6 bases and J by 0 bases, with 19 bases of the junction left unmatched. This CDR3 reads CASSPGSGGAGGLSYEQYF. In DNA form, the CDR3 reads TGTGCCAGCAGCCCGGGTTCAGGGGGCGCAGGTGGCCTCTCCTACGAGCAGTACTTC.

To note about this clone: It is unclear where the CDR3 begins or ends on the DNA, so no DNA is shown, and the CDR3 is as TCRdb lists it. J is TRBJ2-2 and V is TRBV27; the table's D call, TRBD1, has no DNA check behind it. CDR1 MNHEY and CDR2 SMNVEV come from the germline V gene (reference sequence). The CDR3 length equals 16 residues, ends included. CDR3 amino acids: CASSTSTGEYTGELFF.

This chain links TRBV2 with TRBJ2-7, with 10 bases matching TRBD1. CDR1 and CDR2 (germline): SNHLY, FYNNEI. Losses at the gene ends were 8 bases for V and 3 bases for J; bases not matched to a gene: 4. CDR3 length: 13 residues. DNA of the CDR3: TGTGCCAGCCTGGGACAGGGGTTCTACGAGCAGTACTTC. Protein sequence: CASLGQGFYEQYF.

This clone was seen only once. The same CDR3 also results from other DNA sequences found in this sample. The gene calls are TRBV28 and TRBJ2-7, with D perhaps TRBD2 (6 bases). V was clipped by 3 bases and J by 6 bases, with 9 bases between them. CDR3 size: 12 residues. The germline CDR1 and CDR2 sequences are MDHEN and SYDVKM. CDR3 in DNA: TGTGCCAGCAGTTTGGGGGGTCCCGAGCAGTACTTC. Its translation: CASSLGGPEQYF.

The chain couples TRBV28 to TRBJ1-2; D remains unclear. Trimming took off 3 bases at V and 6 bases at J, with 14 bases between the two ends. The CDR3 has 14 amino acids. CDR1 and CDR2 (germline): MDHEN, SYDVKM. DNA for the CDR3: TGTGCCAGCAGTTTTCCCGGGAGTACCGATGGCTACACCTTC. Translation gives CASSFPGSTDGYTF.

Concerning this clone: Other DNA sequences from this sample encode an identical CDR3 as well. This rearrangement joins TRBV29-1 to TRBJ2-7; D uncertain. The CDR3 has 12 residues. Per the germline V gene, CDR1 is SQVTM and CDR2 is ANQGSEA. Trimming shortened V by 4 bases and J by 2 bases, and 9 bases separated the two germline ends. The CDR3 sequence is CSVGGQTYEQYF. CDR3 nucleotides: TGCAGCGTTGGTGGGCAAACCTACGAGCAGTACTTC.

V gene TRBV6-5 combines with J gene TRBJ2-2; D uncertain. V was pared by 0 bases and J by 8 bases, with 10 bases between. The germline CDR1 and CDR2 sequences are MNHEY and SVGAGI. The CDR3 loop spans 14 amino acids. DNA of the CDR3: TGTGCCAGCAGTTACTCTGTCGGCAGGGGGGAGCTGTTTTTT. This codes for CASSYSVGRGELFF.